A selection of T cell receptor beta chains follows, all from one sample in a study of CD8 T cells in ankylosing spondylitis. TCRdb re-analysed the 5' RACE reads in MiXCR, keeping a single row per CDR3 protein. The sample contains some 30,000 distinct CDR3 sequences, 6.5% to 9% of which appear only once. What was sequenced was blood, either unsorted or a sorted T cell fraction (not recorded which). The receptors derive from a male donor with ankylosing spondylitis or in good health (not recorded which). The CDR3 runs from the conserved cysteine through the conserved F or W. D genes are given only for firm matches. The size entry is marked missing in some rows and otherwise reads once, few, many or a size class.

d_call	v_call	j_call	clone_size	cdr3_nt	cdr3_aa
-	TRBV7-2	TRBJ2-2	-	TGTGCCAGCAGCTTAGGACAGCTCAACACCGGGGAGCTGTTTTTT	CASSLGQLNTGELFF
-	TRBV7-2	TRBJ2-5	few	TGTGCCAGCAGCTTATACCCAGCGATGCAAGAGACCCAGTACTTC	CASSLYPAMQETQYF
TRBD2	TRBV20-1	TRBJ2-7	many	TGCAGTGCTAGGGCTACTAGCGGGAGAAACGAGCAGTACTTC	CSARATSGRNEQYF
TRBD2	TRBV9	TRBJ2-1	many	TGTGCCAGCAGCCTCGCCAGCGGGACCTACAATGAGCAGTTCTTC	CASSLASGTYNEQFF
-	TRBV28	TRBJ1-3	many	TGTGCCAGCAGAAGAGGGGGAACTGGAAACACCATATATTTT	CASRRGGTGNTIYF
TRBD2	TRBV7-2	TRBJ2-7	few	TGTGCCAGCAGTAGTAGCGGGAGGAACTTGTACGAGCAGTACTTC	CASSSSGRNLYEQYF
-	TRBV20-1	TRBJ1-1	many	TGCAGTGCTAGTAGATCGGCTGAAGCTTTCTTT	CSASRSAEAFF
TRBD2	TRBV29-1	TRBJ2-3	many	TGCAGTGTGGGGGGGGGGACTACAAGTCCAGATACGCAGTATTTT	CSVGGGTTSPDTQYF
-	TRBV20-1	TRBJ1-5	medium-sized	TGCAGTGCCGCCCCATCGGGGGGCTCGGGTCAGCCCCAGCATTTT	CSAAPSGGSGQPQHF
TRBD2	TRBV7-3	TRBJ2-1	many	TGTGCCAGCAGCCTAGGGACTAGCGACTACAATGAGCAGTTCTTC	CASSLGTSDYNEQFF
-	TRBV6-1	TRBJ2-1	many	TGTGCCAGCAGTGAAATGTCAGGAACCTACAATGAGCAGTTCTTC	CASSEMSGTYNEQFF
-	TRBV3-1	TRBJ2-2	many	TGTGCCAGCAGCCAAGAAAGGGGGAGGCATAACACCGGGGAGCTGTTTTTT	CASSQERGRHNTGELFF
TRBD2	TRBV2	TRBJ2-1	few	TGTGCCAGCAGTGAACGCGTTGGTAGCGGGAGTGATGAGCAGTTCTTC	CASSERVGSGSDEQFF
TRBD1	TRBV12-3/TRBV12-4	TRBJ1-5	many	TGTGCCAGCAGCCTTAGACAGGGGGGGACTCAGCCCCAGCATTTT	CASSLRQGGTQPQHF
-	TRBV12-3/TRBV12-4	TRBJ2-1	-	TGTGCCAGCTGCCCGCCCAGGAGGGGGGGCCTGGGGCTATACAATGAGCAGTTCTTC	CASCPPRRGGLGLYNEQFF
TRBD2	TRBV5-6	TRBJ2-1	many	TGTGCCAGCAGCTCCGGGACTAGCGGGATTAATGAGCAGTTCTTC	CASSSGTSGINEQFF
-	TRBV24-1	TRBJ2-1	many	TGTGCCACCAGTGATTCGGGGCCCTCCGGCTCCTACAATGAGCAGTTCTTC	CATSDSGPSGSYNEQFF
TRBD2	TRBV30	TRBJ2-7	-	TGTGCCTGGAGTGTAATACTAGCGGACTACGAGCAGTACTTC	CAWSVILADYEQYF
-	TRBV7-2	TRBJ2-3	many	TGTGCCAGCAGCTTAGAGCAATTCGGTACGCAGTATTTT	CASSLEQFGTQYF
-	TRBV5-5	TRBJ1-4	many	TGTGCCAGCAGCTCCCCGCTCCGGGTTACGGGAAATGAAAAACTGTTTTTT	CASSSPLRVTGNEKLFF
-	TRBV5-1	TRBJ2-1	medium-sized	TGCGCCAGCAGCTTGGCTCCAACGGGAGCAGGCAATGAGCAGTTCTTC	CASSLAPTGAGNEQFF
-	TRBV30	TRBJ1-1	-	TGTGCCTGGAGTGTAGTTTGGACTGAAGCTTTCTTT	CAWSVVWTEAFF
TRBD2	TRBV12-3/TRBV12-4	TRBJ2-7	-	TGTGCCAGCAGCCTCCTAGCGGGGTACTCCTACGAGCAGTACTTC	CASSLLAGYSYEQYF
-	TRBV6-1	TRBJ1-1	many	TGTGCCAGCAGTGAGACAGTTGGCCCCACTGAAGCTTTCTTT	CASSETVGPTEAFF
TRBD1	TRBV6-5	TRBJ2-7	-	TGTGCCAGCAGTTACTCGGGGACAGGTCGGTACGAGCAGTACTTC	CASSYSGTGRYEQYF
TRBD1	TRBV7-2	TRBJ1-5	many	TGTGCCAGCAGCTTAGGGGACAGTTCCGATCGGCCCCAGCATTTT	CASSLGDSSDRPQHF
TRBD2	TRBV5-1	TRBJ2-1	many	TGCGCCAGCAGCCCGGGAGGACTAGCGGGAGTAAATAATGAGCAGTTCTTC	CASSPGGLAGVNNEQFF
TRBD2	TRBV7-2	TRBJ2-7	few	TGTGCCAGCAGCTTATCGGCTAGCGGGGTGACCTACACCTACGAGCAGTACTTC	CASSLSASGVTYTYEQYF
TRBD1	TRBV18	TRBJ1-1	many	TGTGCCAGCCTACAGCAGGGGGGGCTCGGCACTGAAGCTTTCTTT	CASLQQGGLGTEAFF
TRBD2	TRBV20-1	TRBJ2-3	many	TGCAGTGCTTCCCCAACGGGGGAGGGCCGGCCAGATACGCAGTATTTT	CSASPTGEGRPDTQYF
TRBD1	TRBV28	TRBJ1-2	few	TGTGCCAGCAGTTACAGGGGGCCTGGCTACACCTTC	CASSYRGPGYTF
-	TRBV12-3/TRBV12-4	TRBJ2-3	many	TGTGCCAGCAGAAAGGGGCTAGACCGTAATACGCAGTATTTT	CASRKGLDRNTQYF
-	TRBV20-1	TRBJ2-1	many	TGCAGTGCTAGTGGAGACAAGAGCTCCTACAATGAGCAGTTCTTC	CSASGDKSSYNEQFF
-	TRBV5-1	TRBJ1-1	-	TGCGCCAGCAGCTCGGGAGATAGCACTGAAGCTTTCTTT	CASSSGDSTEAFF
-	TRBV19	TRBJ2-5	many	TGTGCCAGTAGAGGTTGGAACCAAGAGACCCAGTACTTC	CASRGWNQETQYF
TRBD2	TRBV20-1	TRBJ2-1	many	TGCAGTGCTAACCCCCGTCGGGAGGAGTTTCGTCATGAGCAGTTCTTC	CSANPRREEFRHEQFF
-	TRBV6-5	TRBJ2-7	-	TGTGCCAGCAGTTACCGACAGGGCGGAGGGGAGACCTACGAGCAGTACTTC	CASSYRQGGGETYEQYF
-	TRBV3-1	TRBJ1-5	few	TGTGCCAGCAGCGCTGGACACTATAGCAATCAGCCCCAGCATTTT	CASSAGHYSNQPQHF
-	TRBV12-5	TRBJ2-2	-	TGTGCTAGTGGCCCCCCCCAGGCAGCCAGAACCGGGGAGCTGTTTTTT	CASGPPQAARTGELFF
TRBD2	TRBV7-8	TRBJ2-7	many	TGTGCCAGCAGCTCAAGACACGGCTTACCGGGACTACCATCGGCGGACGAGCAGTACTTC	CASSSRHGLPGLPSADEQYF
-	TRBV7-3	TRBJ1-1	many	TGTGCCAGCAGCTTGAATAGGAACACTGAAGCTTTCTTT	CASSLNRNTEAFF
TRBD2	TRBV20-1	TRBJ2-2	many	TGCAGTGCTAGAGACCTTGGACTAGCAAGGGCCGGGGAGCTGTTTTTT	CSARDLGLARAGELFF
-	TRBV5-5	TRBJ1-1	many	TGTGCCAGCAGCCAACAAACAGCTAACACTGAAGCTTTCTTT	CASSQQTANTEAFF
TRBD2	TRBV18	TRBJ2-1	many	TGTGCCAGCACGCCCGGGACTAGGTCCAACAATGAGCAGTTCTTC	CASTPGTRSNNEQFF
-	TRBV29-1	TRBJ2-7	many	TGCAGCGTTGTTCCGGACAAGAACTACGAGCAGTACTTC	CSVVPDKNYEQYF
-	TRBV29-1	TRBJ1-1	many	TGCAGCGTCGTTACAATGAACACTGAAGCTTTCTTT	CSVVTMNTEAFF
-	TRBV7-2	TRBJ2-7	many	TGTGCCAGCAGTCCAACAGGTTTGGGAGAGCAGTACTTC	CASSPTGLGEQYF
-	TRBV5-1	TRBJ2-3	many	TGCGCCAGCAGTAACCCCCAGGGTCCAGATACGCAGTATTTT	CASSNPQGPDTQYF
-	TRBV14	TRBJ2-5	many	TGTGCCAGCAGCCAAGATATTCTCCAAGAGACCCAGTACTTC	CASSQDILQETQYF
-	TRBV12-3/TRBV12-4	TRBJ2-1	many	TGTGCCAGCAGTCGCACCGAGGGGAATAACAATGAGCAGTTCTTC	CASSRTEGNNNEQFF
TRBD1	TRBV5-1	TRBJ1-4	many	TGCGCCAGCAGCTTGAAGCGACAGGGAGCAGAAAAACTGTTTTTT	CASSLKRQGAEKLFF
TRBD1	TRBV18	TRBJ1-1	many	TGTGCCAGCTCAGAAACAGGGGAACTCACTGAAGCTTTCTTT	CASSETGELTEAFF
-	TRBV12-3/TRBV12-4	TRBJ1-5	medium-sized	TGTGCCAGCAGTTTAGCGGTCGTAGGGAATCAGCCCCAGCATTTT	CASSLAVVGNQPQHF
-	TRBV7-6	TRBJ1-1	-	TGTGCCAGCAGCTCGGACTTGTACACTGAAGCTTTCTTT	CASSSDLYTEAFF
TRBD2	TRBV10-3	TRBJ2-3	many	TGTGCCATCGGGAGGGACGTCCTAGATACGCAGTATTTT	CAIGRDVLDTQYF
-	TRBV5-4	TRBJ2-6	-	TGTGCCAGCAGCCGACGTGATGGCTCTGGGGCCAACGTCCTGACTTTC	CASSRRDGSGANVLTF
TRBD1	TRBV6-5	TRBJ2-7	-	TGTGCCAGCAGTCGGGACAGCGAGCAGTACTTC	CASSRDSEQYF
-	TRBV7-6	TRBJ2-1	-	TGTGCCAGCAGCGCCATAACTACGAGCTCCTACAATGAGCAGTTCTTC	CASSAITTSSYNEQFF
TRBD2	TRBV4-2	TRBJ2-2	-	TGTGCCAGCAGCCCAAGGACTAGCGAAGGCGGGGAGCTGTTTTTT	CASSPRTSEGGELFF
-	TRBV7-2	TRBJ2-3	few	TGTGCCAGCAGCCAAGGAGGGTCCGGTACGCAGTATTTT	CASSQGGSGTQYF